The next 11 T cell receptor beta chains were all read from a single sample in a study of CD8+ T cells in alopecia areata. cDNA reverse transcribed from extracted RNA served as the sequencing template. Clones were sequenced by immunoSEQ multiplex PCR, and TCRdb holds only the in-frame ones, with some missing. Observed in the sample are around 110,000 clones, none of them singletons. The sample taken for sequencing was lesional skin. The receptors were sampled from a C3H/HeJ mouse with alopecia areata. The strain's MHC: H2-k.

This clone was recorded a few times. The gene names here belong to mouse. Read sequence stops 4 residues before the CDR3 end, and the germline J gene provides the missing end. The chain employs TRBV14 and TRBJ1-1; D is possibly TRBD1 (5 bases). The CDR3 totals 12 residues. Germline V CDR1 and CDR2: SGHDT, FRDEAV. V dropped 5 bases and J dropped 4 bases, with 9 bases sitting between them. This chain's CDR3 is CASSPGSTEVFF. The covered CDR3 bases are TGTGCCAGCAGCCCAGGGAGCACA.

This clone was observed a few times. Gene names denote mouse genes. The read terminates 4 residues before the CDR3 end, so the remaining end is supplied by the germline J gene. The genes are TRBV13-3 and TRBJ2-4; 12 positions agree with TRBD2. CDR1 is NNHDY, CDR2 SYVADS, per germline. The CDR3 is made up of 15 amino acids. The CDR3 DNA, read in part, is TGTGCCAGCAGGGGACTGGGGGGCCTTAAAAAC. Its translation is CASRGLGGLKN. The entire CDR3 sequence reads CASRGLGGLKNTLYF.

This clone was seen a few times. Mouse gene names and germline throughout. Sequencing ends 4 residues short of the CDR3 end; the germline J gene provides the rest. This chain uses TRBV5 with TRBJ1-2; 7 positions agree with TRBD1. Germline values: CDR1 LGHNA, CDR2 YNLKQL (reference sequence). This CDR3 has 13 residues. CDR3 bases read: TGTGCCAGCAGCCAAAGACAGGGAAGC. This codes for CASSQRQGS. The full CDR3 reads CASSQRQGSDYTF.

Comments on this clone: The germline and genes are mouse ones. The covered CDR3 bases are TGCACCTGCAGTGCAGGGACTGGGGGGCGTAGTCAAAAC. Its translation is CTCSAGTGGRSQN. The entire CDR3 protein reads CTCSAGTGGRSQNTLYF. This chain joins TRBV1 and TRBJ2-4; 11 bases agree with TRBD2. Read sequence stops 4 residues before the CDR3 end, and the germline J gene provides the missing end. CDR3 size: 17 residues. CDR1 NSQYPW and CDR2 LRSPGD come from the germline V gene (reference sequence). V lost 1 base, J lost 0 bases, and 3 bases stayed unmatched.

As to this clone: The gene names here belong to mouse. The observed sequence ends 4 residues before the CDR3 terminus, with the missing tail filled in from the germline J gene. The J gene is TRBJ2-1, the V gene TRBV19; TRBD2 agrees at 10 bases. The CDR3 covers 15 residues. The germline gives CDR1 FNHDT, CDR2 SITEND (reference sequence). The V gene end was trimmed by 3 bases and the J gene end by 3 bases; junction bases not matched to a gene: 3. Here the CDR3 reads CASSSTGGVYAEQFF. CDR3 DNA (partial): TGTGCCAGCAGTAGTACTGGGGGGGTCTATGCT.

This clone was seen many times. The protein listed by TCRdb differs at residue 12 from the translated DNA, so the DNA translation is shown. Mouse names are used for the genes. The sequence runs out 3 residues before the end of the CDR3; the remainder is reconstructed from the germline J gene. The chain is built from TRBV19 and TRBJ1-3; possible D gene TRBD1, 5 bases. The CDR3 loop spans 15 amino acids. The germline V and J ends were trimmed by 3 bases and 0 bases, with 10 bases remaining between them. Per germline, CDR1 FNHDT and CDR2 SITEND (reference sequence). CDR3 sequence reads: CASSREGNSGNTLYF. CDR3 DNA (partial): TGTGCCAGCAGTAGGGAGGGGAATTCTGGAAATACG.

Details on this clone: Gene names and germline refer to mouse. The CDR3 end is not reached by the read, which stops 4 residues before it; the germline J gene fills it in. This chain uses TRBV13-3 with TRBJ2-3; 8 nucleotides match TRBD2. V lost 1 base, J lost 3 bases, and 7 bases stayed unmatched. CDR3 length: 16 amino acids. CDR1 is NNHDY and CDR2 is SYVADS in the germline V gene. CDR3 DNA, as far as it was read: TGTGCCAGCAGTGATTGGGGGGGGAGAGAGGCAGAA. This codes for CASSDWGGREAE. The whole CDR3 sequence is CASSDWGGREAETLYF.

A remark on this clone: Mouse germline and gene names are used. The DNA ends 4 residues before the CDR3 does, and the rest of the CDR3 is filled in from the germline J gene. The chain combines TRBV19 with TRBJ2-5, with TRBD2 matching over 10 bases. Germline V gives CDR1 FNHDT, CDR2 SITEND (reference sequence). CDR3 size: 14 residues. The CDR3 sequence: CASSTPTGGDTQYF. Partial CDR3 DNA: TGTGCCAGCAGTACCCCGACTGGGGGGGAC. Variable domain in full (rest from reference TRBV19 and TRBJ2-5): GGIITQTPKFLIGQEGQKLTLKCQQNFNHDTMYWYRQDSGKGLRLIYYSITENDLQKGDLSEGYDASREKKSSFSLTVTSAQKNEMAVFLCASSTPTGGDTQYFGPGTRLLVL.

This clone was counted many times. Genes and germline are mouse. The read is 4 residues too short to cover the CDR3 end, so that end is filled in from the germline J gene. The chain recombines TRBV13-3 with TRBJ2-1, with 14 nucleotides matching TRBD2. The V gene's germline CDR1 is NNHDY and CDR2 SYVADS. The length of the CDR3 is 16 residues. CDR3 DNA, as far as it was read: TGTGCCAGCAGTGATGCATGGGACTGGGGGGGCGCT. It codes for CASSDAWDWGGA. The full CDR3 protein reads CASSDAWDWGGAEQFF.

The sample holds a few counts of this clone. Any gene name here is a mouse gene name. The CDR3 extends 4 residues past the end of the read, so its final part is completed from the germline J gene. This rearrangement joins TRBV14 to TRBJ2-3, with TRBD2 identical over 12 bases. The trim removed 5 bases at V and 0 bases at J, leaving 7 bases unmatched. The CDR3 is 17 amino acids. Germline V gene lookup returns CDR1 SGHDT and CDR2 FRDEAV. CDR3 sequence reads: CASSPGTGGPSAETLYF. The sequenced CDR3 bases are TGTGCCAGCAGCCCCGGGACTGGGGGGCCTAGTGCAGAA.

This clone has only a few counts. The genes and germline here are from mouse. Read coverage stops 4 residues before the CDR3 terminus; the germline J gene supplies the remainder. J is TRBJ1-1 and V is TRBV1, with a tentative D call TRBD1 (5 bases). Looked up from germline, CDR1 is NSQYPW and CDR2 is LRSPGD (reference sequence). The CDR3 runs 16 residues. Trimming shortened V by 0 bases and J by 3 bases, and 14 bases separated the two germline ends. The CDR3 reads CTCSAELGDGDTEVFF. Partial CDR3 DNA: TGCACCTGCAGTGCAGAATTGGGGGACGGGGACACA.